This T cell receptor beta chain was sequenced for a study of regulatory T cells in long-lasting Graves disease. For the study at large: Antithyroid drugs had been given to newly diagnosed Graves' patients for under 3 months. Regarding the study as a whole: Under persistent disease, TRBV28, TRBJ1-2 and TRBJ2-5 were used preferentially.

Construction of the TCR beta libraries employed iRepertoire HTBI primers in conjunction with Arm-PCR of CDR3 regions. TCRdb re-derived calls from the multiplex PCR reads in MiXCR, one entry per CDR3 protein. Of about 530,000 distinct CDR3 sequences in the sample, roughly 16% were seen once. This CDR3 region has 18 residues. Trimming removed 0 bases at V and 3 bases at J, with 20 bases between. Time point specified: newly diagnosed GD, antithyroid drugs for less than 3 months. RNA from PBMCs was the source of the TCR library. American Thyroid Association guidelines defined Graves' disease diagnosis. This clonotype has at least ten counts. The target antigen is unknown. These data also featured in a second study, about T cells in Graves' hyperthyroidism and ophthalmopathy. That paper adds: HTBI primers drove first-round RT-PCR of the TCR CDR3.

The gene calls are TRBV6-7 and TRBJ1-1; D uncertain. TRBV6-7 is filed as an ORF, its function uncertain. The receptor was isolated from a woman between 40 and 65 years old with Graves disease. The source was peripheral blood mononuclear cells (PBMCs), collected at new diagnosis, from a patient treated with antithyroid drugs. The CDR3 here is CASSYSSLLEMPDTEAFF. The CDR3 nucleotides read TGTGCCAGCAGTTACTCTTCTTTACTTGAGATGCCGGACACTGAAGCTTTCTTT.